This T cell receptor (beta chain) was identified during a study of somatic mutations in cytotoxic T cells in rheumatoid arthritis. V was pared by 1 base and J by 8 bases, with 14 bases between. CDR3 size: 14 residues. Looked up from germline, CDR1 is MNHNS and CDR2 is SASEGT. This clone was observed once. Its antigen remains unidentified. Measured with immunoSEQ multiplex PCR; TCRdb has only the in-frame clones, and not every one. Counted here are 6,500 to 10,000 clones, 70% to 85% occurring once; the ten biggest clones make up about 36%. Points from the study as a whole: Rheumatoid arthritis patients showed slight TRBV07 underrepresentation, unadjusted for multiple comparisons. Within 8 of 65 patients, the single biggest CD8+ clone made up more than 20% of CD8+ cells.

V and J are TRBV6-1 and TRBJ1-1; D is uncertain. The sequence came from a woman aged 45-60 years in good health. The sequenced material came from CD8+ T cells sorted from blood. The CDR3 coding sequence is TGTGCCAGCAGTGAAGGCGCAGCTCTAGCCGAAGCTTTCTTT. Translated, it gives CASSEGAALAEAFF.